These T cell receptor beta chains were read from a single sample in a study of early T cells in non-severe SARS-CoV-2 infection. TCRdb independently ran MiXCR on the 5' RACE reads; one entry per CDR3 protein. The sample has about 48,000 distinct CDR3 sequences, about 5.3% seen once. The sample consisted of whole blood, taken at baseline. Receptor source: an adult who was a healthcare worker with PCR-confirmed SARS-CoV-2 infection or an uninfected control (not recorded which). Both conserved end residues are part of each CDR3. The D gene is left open where the match is weak. Clone size is given for some rows only: seen once, a few or many times, or a class if the clone is expanded.

J gene: TRBJ1-2; D gene: NA; V gene: TRBV6-1; CDR3 length: 14; clone size: few; CDR3 DNA: TGTGCCAGCAGTGACGGAGTCAGCCACTATGGCTACACCTTC; CDR3 protein: CASSDGVSHYGYTF
J gene: TRBJ2-1; D gene: TRBD2; V gene: TRBV4-2; CDR3 length: 19; clone size: NA; CDR3 DNA: TGTGCCAGCAGCCCCCCTTTAGCGGGAGGCCTATCCGCCTACAATGAGCAGTTCTTC; CDR3 protein: CASSPPLAGGLSAYNEQFF
J gene: TRBJ1-1; D gene: NA; V gene: TRBV11-2; CDR3 length: 17; clone size: few; CDR3 DNA: TGTGCCAGCAGCTTAGGGAGGGGTGAGGCAGGGAGGACTGAAGCTTTCTTT; CDR3 protein: CASSLGRGEAGRTEAFF
J gene: TRBJ1-1; D gene: NA; V gene: TRBV12-2; CDR3 length: 15; clone size: few; CDR3 DNA: TGTGCAAGTCGCTTAGCCCGAAGGGGGCCAGCTGAAGCTTTCTTT; CDR3 protein: CASRLARRGPAEAFF
J gene: TRBJ2-1; D gene: NA; V gene: TRBV5-4; CDR3 length: 16; clone size: many; CDR3 DNA: TGTGCCAGCAGCAAGGGGCGGGATCCTTCCTACAATGAGCAGTTCTTC; CDR3 protein: CASSKGRDPSYNEQFF
J gene: TRBJ2-3; D gene: TRBD2; V gene: TRBV4-1; CDR3 length: 16; clone size: many; CDR3 DNA: TGCGCCAGCAGCCAAGGATTAGCGGGCCTGGGAGATACGCAGTATTTT; CDR3 protein: CASSQGLAGLGDTQYF
J gene: TRBJ2-1; D gene: NA; V gene: TRBV11-2; CDR3 length: 12; clone size: NA; CDR3 DNA: TGTGCCAGCAGCTTAGGAGCGACTGAGCAGTTCTTC; CDR3 protein: CASSLGATEQFF
J gene: TRBJ2-1; D gene: NA; V gene: TRBV6-5; CDR3 length: 13; clone size: many; CDR3 DNA: TGTGCCAGCCGAGCGGACTTAAACAATGAGCAGTTCTTC; CDR3 protein: CASRADLNNEQFF
J gene: TRBJ2-7; D gene: TRBD2; V gene: TRBV6-6; CDR3 length: 15; clone size: few; CDR3 DNA: TGTGCCAGCAGTCCAAGGGGACTAGCGTCCTACGAGCAGTACTTC; CDR3 protein: CASSPRGLASYEQYF
J gene: TRBJ2-7; D gene: TRBD2; V gene: TRBV7-3; CDR3 length: 14; clone size: many; CDR3 DNA: TGTGCCAGCAGCCGGACTAGCGGGAATGACGAGCAGTACTTC; CDR3 protein: CASSRTSGNDEQYF
J gene: TRBJ2-5; D gene: NA; V gene: TRBV14; CDR3 length: 13; clone size: many; CDR3 DNA: TGTGCCAGCAGCCAAGTCGGTGAAGAGACCCAGTACTTC; CDR3 protein: CASSQVGEETQYF
J gene: TRBJ2-6; D gene: TRBD1; V gene: TRBV10-3; CDR3 length: 16; clone size: many; CDR3 DNA: TGTGCCATCAGCGGGACAGGTGACTCTGGGGCCAACGTCCTGACTTTC; CDR3 protein: CAISGTGDSGANVLTF
J gene: TRBJ1-4; D gene: TRBD1; V gene: TRBV19; CDR3 length: 14; clone size: few; CDR3 DNA: TGTGCCAGTAGTATGAAGACAGGGGTGGAAAAACTGTTTTTT; CDR3 protein: CASSMKTGVEKLFF
J gene: TRBJ1-6; D gene: NA; V gene: TRBV29-1; CDR3 length: 11; clone size: NA; CDR3 DNA: TGCAGCGTTATGGCGTCCCGGGCCCTCCACTTT; CDR3 protein: CSVMASRALHF
J gene: TRBJ2-1; D gene: NA; V gene: TRBV7-2; CDR3 length: 17; clone size: many; CDR3 DNA: TGTGCCAGCAGCTTCATCCCCCGACCAACCCATGACAATGAGCAGTTCTTC; CDR3 protein: CASSFIPRPTHDNEQFF